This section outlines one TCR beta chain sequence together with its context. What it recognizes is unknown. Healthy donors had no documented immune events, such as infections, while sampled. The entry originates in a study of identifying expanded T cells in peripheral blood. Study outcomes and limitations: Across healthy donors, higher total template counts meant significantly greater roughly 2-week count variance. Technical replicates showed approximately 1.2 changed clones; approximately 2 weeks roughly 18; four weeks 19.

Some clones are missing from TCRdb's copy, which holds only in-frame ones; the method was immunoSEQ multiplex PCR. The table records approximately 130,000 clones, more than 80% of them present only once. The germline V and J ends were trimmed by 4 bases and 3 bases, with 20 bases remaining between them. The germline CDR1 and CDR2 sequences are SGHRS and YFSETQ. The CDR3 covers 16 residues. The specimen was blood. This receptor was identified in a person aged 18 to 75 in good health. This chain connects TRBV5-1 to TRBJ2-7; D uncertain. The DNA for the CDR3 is TGCGCCAGCAGCGTGGAATCGGCGACAAGGTACTACGAGCAGTACTTC. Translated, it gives CASSVESATRYYEQYF.